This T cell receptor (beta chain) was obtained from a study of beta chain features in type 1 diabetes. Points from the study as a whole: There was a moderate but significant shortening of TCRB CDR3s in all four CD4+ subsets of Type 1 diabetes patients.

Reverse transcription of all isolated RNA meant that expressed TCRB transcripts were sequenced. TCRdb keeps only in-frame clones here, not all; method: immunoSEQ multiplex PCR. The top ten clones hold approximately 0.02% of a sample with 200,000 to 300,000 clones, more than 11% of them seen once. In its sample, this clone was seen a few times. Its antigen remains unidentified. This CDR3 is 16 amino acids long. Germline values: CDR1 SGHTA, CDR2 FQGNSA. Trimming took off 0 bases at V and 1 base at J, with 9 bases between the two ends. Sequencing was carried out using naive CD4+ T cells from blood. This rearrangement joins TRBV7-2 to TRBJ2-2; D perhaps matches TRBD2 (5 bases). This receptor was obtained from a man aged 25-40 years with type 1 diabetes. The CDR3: CASSLAGRGNTGELFF. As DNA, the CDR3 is TGTGCCAGCAGCTTAGCAGGGAGAGGGAACACCGGGGAGCTGTTTTTT.